This entry lists 11 T cell receptor beta chains sequenced from one sample in a study of CD8 T cells in Susac syndrome. Random hexamers served to reverse transcribe about 0.45 to 1 ug RNA. TCRdb used MiXCR to reprocess the immunoSEQ multiplex PCR reads, holding one entry per CDR3 protein. The table shows about 120,000 distinct CDR3 sequences, with around 94% occurring only once. Sequencing input: CD4+ T cells from PBMCs. Source of these receptors: a human donor in good health.

The rearrangement uses TRBV7-3 and TRBJ2-1; D is tentatively TRBD1 or TRBD2 (5 bases each). The germline gives CDR1 SGHTA, CDR2 FQGTGA. V was pared by 1 base and J by 9 bases, with 13 bases between. This CDR3 is built from 14 residues. CDR3 amino acids: CASSLSGPGTEQFF. The CDR3, as DNA: TGTGCCAGCAGCTTAAGTGGCCCCGGGACTGAGCAGTTCTTC. Looking up the rest from reference TRBV7-3 and TRBJ2-1 gives the full variable domain: GAGVSQTPSNKVTEKGKYVELRCDPISGHTALYWYRQSLGQGPEFLIYFQGTGAADDSGLPNDRFFAVRPEGSVSTLKIQRTERGDSAVYLCASSLSGPGTEQFFGPGTRLTVL.

The V gene is TRBV20-1, the J gene TRBJ1-1; D remains ambiguous. The ends were cut back, 8 bases at V and 3 bases at J, with 13 bases in the middle. The CDR3 runs to 12 residues. The germline CDR1 and CDR2 sequences are DFQATT and SNEGSKA (reference sequence). The CDR3 spells CSLDPRDTEAFF. As DNA, the CDR3 is TGCAGTTTAGACCCGCGTGACACTGAAGCTTTCTTT.

The table lists this clonotype with a count of one. This chain uses TRBV7-2 with TRBJ1-6; maybe TRBD1 (5 bases). The CDR3 spans 13 residues. Germline CDR1 SGHTA, CDR2 FQGNSA. V dropped 5 bases and J dropped 13 bases, with 15 bases sitting between them. CDR3 coding DNA: TGTGCCAGCAGCCCATCCCGGGAGGGGCCCCTCCACTTT. Protein: CASSPSREGPLHF.

The V gene is TRBV25-1, the J gene TRBJ1-2, with a tentative D call TRBD1 (6 bases). CDR1 and CDR2 (germline): MGHDK, SYGVNS. V was pared by 4 bases and J by 8 bases, with 14 bases between. This CDR3 contains 13 residues. The CDR3 nucleotides are TGTGCCAGCAGTGTCGGGGGCGCAGGGGGCTACACCTTC. Encoded protein: CASSVGGAGGYTF.

The chain combines TRBV27 with TRBJ1-4; 8 bases line up with TRBD1. J lost 6 bases, V lost 5 bases, and 8 bases had no gene match. Germline assignment: CDR1 MNHEY and CDR2 SMNVEV (reference sequence). The CDR3 has 15 amino acids. The CDR3 protein is CASSPRTGTDEKLFF. The CDR3 region has the DNA TGTGCCAGCAGTCCCCGGACAGGGACAGATGAAAAACTGTTTTTT.

The chain couples TRBV4-3 to TRBJ1-2; the D gene is possibly TRBD1 (5 bases). This CDR3 has 14 residues. Germline lookup yields CDR1 LGHNA and CDR2 YSLEER. Trimming took 0 bases from V and 8 from J, leaving 13 bases between them. CDR3 protein: CASSQEGRERGYTF. In DNA, the CDR3 is TGCGCCAGCAGCCAAGAGGGCAGGGAGCGGGGCTACACCTTC.

The V gene is TRBV19, the J gene TRBJ1-2, with D possibly TRBD1 on 5 matching bases. The CDR3 is 11 residues long. V dropped 6 bases and J dropped 8 bases, with 10 bases sitting between them. The germline gives CDR1 LNHDA, CDR2 SQIVND (reference sequence). The CDR3 spells CASRWGVGYTF. The CDR3 nucleotides read TGTGCCAGTAGATGGGGGGTCGGCTACACCTTC.

The rearrangement links TRBV7-6 to TRBJ1-3, with D uncertain. Trimming removed 1 base from V and 0 bases from J, with 4 bases in between. Per germline, CDR1 SGHVS and CDR2 FNYEAQ. This CDR3 contains 14 residues. CDR3 sequence reads: CASSLDSSGNTIYF. The CDR3 region has the DNA TGTGCCAGCAGCTTAGACAGCTCTGGAAACACCATATATTTT. The full variable domain, completed using reference TRBV7-6 and TRBJ1-3, is GAGVSQSPRYKVTKRGQDVALRCDPISGHVSLYWYRQALGQGPEFLTYFNYEAQQDKSGLPNDRFSAERPEGSISTLTIQRTEQRDSAMYRCASSLDSSGNTIYFGEGSWLTVV.

This CDR3 reads CAWSPALGLAGVFNEQFF. The CDR3, as DNA: TGTGCCTGGAGTCCCGCGCTCGGACTAGCGGGAGTTTTCAATGAGCAGTTCTTC. V and J are TRBV30 and TRBJ2-1, with TRBD2 identical over 13 bases. Germline V gene sequence: CDR1 GTSNPN, CDR2 SVGIG (reference sequence). The CDR3 spans 18 residues. V gave up 2 bases and J gave up 6 bases; unmatched junction bases: 13.

This clonotype was observed once. This chain links TRBV20-1 with TRBJ2-1, with 8 nucleotides matching TRBD2. With 1 base clipped from V and 9 bases from J, the junction kept 11 bases outside the gene matches. The CDR3 contains 15 residues. Germline V gene data show CDR1 as DFQATT and CDR2 as SNEGSKA (reference sequence). The CDR3 sequence is CSARAPGLAIGEQFF. The CDR3 DNA reads as TGCAGTGCTAGAGCCCCCGGACTAGCAATCGGTGAGCAGTTCTTC.

This chain joins TRBV10-3 and TRBJ2-2; either TRBD1 or TRBD2 may fit D (6 bases each). The CDR3 sequence is 15 residues long. With 11 bases removed from V and 5 bases from J, the gap between germline ends came to 21 bases. Per germline, CDR1 ENHRY and CDR2 SYGVKD. CDR3 loop: CAVYPGATRTGELFF. CDR3 nucleotide sequence: TGTGCCGTTTATCCGGGGGCGACGAGAACCGGGGAGCTGTTTTTT.